This T cell receptor beta chain comes out of a study of Graves' ophthalmopathy and Graves' hyperthyroidism. On this clonotype: Its matching antigen is unknown.

Active ophthalmopathy (CAS at least 3, NOSPECS at least 4), lasting under 3 months. Each diagnosis was determined on the basis of clinical symptoms, serum thyroxine, TRAb, thyroid ultrasound and orbital computed tomography. TCR beta CDR3 amplification used RNA transcripts. HTBI primers were employed in first-round RT-PCR, then a second-round multiplex PCR followed. TCRdb analysed the multiplex PCR reads with MiXCR anew, one entry per CDR3 protein. The sample carries 650,000 to 900,000 distinct CDR3 sequences, 35% to 50% recorded once. Overall study findings and caveats: Using a 13-signature model, the authors split ophthalmopathy from stable hyperthyroidism, with under 90% sensitivity and roughly 83% specificity.

J was trimmed by 4 bases and V by 4 bases; bases with no gene match: 11. The germline V gene has CDR1 SQVTM and CDR2 ANQGSEA. The CDR3 loop spans 15 amino acids. Sequenced material: peripheral blood. The sequence came from an adult man with Graves' ophthalmopathy. The chain joins TRBV29-1 to TRBJ2-5; 8 nucleotides agree with TRBD1. The CDR3 nucleotides are TGCAGCGTTGGCGGACAGGGTATTACCCCAGAGACCCAGTACTTC. It encodes CSVGGQGITPETQYF. Full variable domain (rest looked up from reference TRBV29-1 and TRBJ2-5): SAVISQKPSRDICQRGTSLTIQCQVDSQVTMMFWYRQQPGQSLTLIATANQGSEATYESGFVIDKFPISRPNLTFSTLTVSNMSPEDSSIYLCSVGGQGITPETQYFGPGTRLLVL.